The source of this T cell receptor (beta chain) is a study of blood T cell repertoires in COVID-19. Across the whole study: Specimens from acute and convalescent COVID-19 originated in the United States, Italy and Spain. T cells, B-cell-depleted T cells, or PBMCs provided the cDNA or gDNA that served as material.

V lost 4 bases, J lost 3 bases, and 9 bases stayed unmatched. Looked up from germline, CDR1 is WNHNN and CDR2 is SYGVQD (reference sequence). This CDR3 is built from 16 residues. Per the original methods: Nucleated cell counts were estimated from reference gene primer amplification. Method: immunoSEQ multiplex PCR; TCRdb's copy keeps in-frame clones and lacks some. V and J calls and clone size are given by that table; D and trimming were obtained from the DNA. Of 250,000 or so clones detected, 90% appear once; the ten largest clones hold roughly 2%. The rearrangement links TRBV10-1 to TRBJ1-1; 9 bases line up with TRBD1. The sequence was obtained from a woman aged 55-75 years with COVID-19, enrolled during active disease. Specimen: peripheral blood. CDR3 DNA sequence: TGCGCCAGCAGTGGATGTACAGGGGGCTGGTACACTGAAGCTTTCTTT. Its protein is CASSGCTGGWYTEAFF.